This T cell receptor beta chain originates from a study of identical twins. General study points: There is a chance that invariant MAIT and iNKT cells partially muddied zero-insertion analyses. Modelling underestimated the level of out-of-frame TCR alpha sharing observed in monozygotic twins.

This clonotype has a count of ten or more. Its target is unknown. Template switching (which added a universal primer site) was used, and cDNA carried unique molecular identifiers. TCRdb passed the 5' RACE reads through MiXCR, listing each CDR3 protein once. The sample yields 200,000 to 300,000 distinct CDR3 sequences, roughly 7% seen once. The CDR3 spans 15 residues. CDR1 SGHTA and CDR2 FQGNSA come from the germline V gene. V lost 4 bases and J lost 2, with 13 bases in between. These same records also appear under a second study, on yellow fever vaccine responses in identical twins.

The receptor's source is a woman in her late teens or twenties in good health. Specimen: memory (CD45RO+) T cells sorted from blood. The rearrangement uses TRBV7-2 and TRBJ2-3; tentatively, D is TRBD1 (6 bases). The CDR3 DNA follows: TGTGCCAGCAGCTCCAGTCAGGGGACCACAGATACGCAGTATTTT. This encodes CASSSSQGTTDTQYF.